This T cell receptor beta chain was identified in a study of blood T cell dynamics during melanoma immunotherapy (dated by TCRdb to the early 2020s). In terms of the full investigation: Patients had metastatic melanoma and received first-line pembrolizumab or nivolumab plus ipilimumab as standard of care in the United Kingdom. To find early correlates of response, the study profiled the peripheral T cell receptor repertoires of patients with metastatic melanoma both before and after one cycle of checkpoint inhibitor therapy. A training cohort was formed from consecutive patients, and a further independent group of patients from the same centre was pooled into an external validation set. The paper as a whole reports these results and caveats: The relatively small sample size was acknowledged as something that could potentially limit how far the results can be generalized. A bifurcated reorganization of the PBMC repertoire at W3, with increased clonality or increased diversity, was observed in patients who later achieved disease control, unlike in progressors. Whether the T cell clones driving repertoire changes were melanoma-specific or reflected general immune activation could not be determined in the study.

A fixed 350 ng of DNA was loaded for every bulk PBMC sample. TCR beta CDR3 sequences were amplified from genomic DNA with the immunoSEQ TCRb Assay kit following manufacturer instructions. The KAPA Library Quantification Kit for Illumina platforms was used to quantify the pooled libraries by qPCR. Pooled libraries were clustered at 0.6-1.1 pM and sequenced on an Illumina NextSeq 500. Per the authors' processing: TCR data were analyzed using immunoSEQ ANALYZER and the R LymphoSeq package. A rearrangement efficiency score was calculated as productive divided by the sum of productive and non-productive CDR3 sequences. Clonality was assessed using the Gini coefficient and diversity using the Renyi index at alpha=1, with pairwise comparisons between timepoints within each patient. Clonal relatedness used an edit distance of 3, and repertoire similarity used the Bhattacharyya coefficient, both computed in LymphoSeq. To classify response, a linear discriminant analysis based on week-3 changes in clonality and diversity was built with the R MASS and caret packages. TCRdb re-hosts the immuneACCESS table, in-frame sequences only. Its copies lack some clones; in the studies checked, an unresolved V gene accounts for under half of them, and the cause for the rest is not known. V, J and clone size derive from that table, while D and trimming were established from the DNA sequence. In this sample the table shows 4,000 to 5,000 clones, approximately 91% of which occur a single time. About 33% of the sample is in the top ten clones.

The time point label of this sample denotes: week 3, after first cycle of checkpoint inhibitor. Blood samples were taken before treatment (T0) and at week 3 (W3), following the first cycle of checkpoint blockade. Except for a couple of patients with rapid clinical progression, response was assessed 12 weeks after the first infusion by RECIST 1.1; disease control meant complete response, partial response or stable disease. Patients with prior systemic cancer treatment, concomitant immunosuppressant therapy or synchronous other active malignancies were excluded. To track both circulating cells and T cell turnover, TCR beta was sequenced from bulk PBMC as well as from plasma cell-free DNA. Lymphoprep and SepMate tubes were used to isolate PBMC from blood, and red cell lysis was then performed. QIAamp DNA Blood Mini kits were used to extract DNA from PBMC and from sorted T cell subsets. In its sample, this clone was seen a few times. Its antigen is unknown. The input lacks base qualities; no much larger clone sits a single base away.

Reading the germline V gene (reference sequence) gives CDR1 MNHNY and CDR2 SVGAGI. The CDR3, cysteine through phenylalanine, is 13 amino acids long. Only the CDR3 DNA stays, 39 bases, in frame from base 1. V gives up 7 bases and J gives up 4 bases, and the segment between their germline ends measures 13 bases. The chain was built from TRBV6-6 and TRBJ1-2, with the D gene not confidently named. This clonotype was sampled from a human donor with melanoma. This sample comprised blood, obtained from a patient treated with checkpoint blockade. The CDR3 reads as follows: CASTDQAPYGYTF. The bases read TGTGCCAGCACCGATCAAGCTCCCTATGGCTACACCTTC.